This TCR beta chain was profiled in a study of blood T cell repertoires in COVID-19. Study-level background: Sites in the United States, Italy and Spain provided acute and convalescent COVID-19 samples. PBMCs, B-cell-depleted T cells, or T cells provided the cDNA or gDNA that made up the material.

CDR1 and CDR2 from the germline V gene are DFQATT and SNEGSKA (reference sequence). Germline trimming cut 5 bases from V and 1 base from J; bases unmatched to any gene: 13. This CDR3 has 17 residues. Per the study methods: From reference gene primer amplification, estimates of nucleated cell counts were derived. Sequencing used immunoSEQ multiplex PCR; TCRdb keeps in-frame clones, though not all of them. D and trimming come from the DNA, and the V and J calls and clone size come from that table. The sample lists around 230,000 clones; 81% were seen once. Material for sequencing was peripheral blood. The receptor was isolated from a woman over 75 with acute or convalescent COVID-19. V gene TRBV20-1 combines with J gene TRBJ1-3, with 8 bases lining up with TRBD1. CDR3 nucleotide sequence: TGCAGTGCTGGTGGGCAGGGGGCGCCTGGTTCTGGAAACACCATATATTTT. Encoded protein: CSAGGQGAPGSGNTIYF.